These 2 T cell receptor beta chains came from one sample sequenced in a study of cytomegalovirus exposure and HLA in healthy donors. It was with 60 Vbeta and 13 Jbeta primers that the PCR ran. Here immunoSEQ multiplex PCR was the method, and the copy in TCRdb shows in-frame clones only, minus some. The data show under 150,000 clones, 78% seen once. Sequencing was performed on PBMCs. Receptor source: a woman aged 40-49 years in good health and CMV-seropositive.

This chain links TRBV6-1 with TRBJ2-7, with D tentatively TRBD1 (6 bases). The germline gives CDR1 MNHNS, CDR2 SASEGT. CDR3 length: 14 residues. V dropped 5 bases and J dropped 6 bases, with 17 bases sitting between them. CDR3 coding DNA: TGTGCCAGCAGTAAAAACTCAAACAGGGCCGAGCAGTACTTC. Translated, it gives CASSKNSNRAEQYF.

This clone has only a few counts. The CDR3 sequence is CASREIPGQGDYGYTF. The CDR3 nucleotides are TGCGCCAGCAGGGAGATCCCGGGACAGGGTGACTATGGCTACACCTTC. This rearrangement joins TRBV5-1 to TRBJ1-2, with 9 nucleotides matching TRBD1. Germline-derived CDR1 and CDR2 are SGHRS and YFSETQ. The ends lost 5 bases at V and 3 bases at J; junction bases unmatched: 11. The CDR3 covers 16 residues.